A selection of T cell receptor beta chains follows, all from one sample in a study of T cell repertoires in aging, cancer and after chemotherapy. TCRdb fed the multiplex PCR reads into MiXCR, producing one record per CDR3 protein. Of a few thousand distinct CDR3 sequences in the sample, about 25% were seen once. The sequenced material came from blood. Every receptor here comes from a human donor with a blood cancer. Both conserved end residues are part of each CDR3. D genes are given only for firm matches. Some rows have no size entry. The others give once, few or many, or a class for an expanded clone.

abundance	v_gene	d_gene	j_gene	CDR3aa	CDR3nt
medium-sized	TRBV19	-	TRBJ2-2	CASGSTDGGELFF	TGTGCCAGCGGATCAACGGATGGCGGGGAGCTGTTTTTT
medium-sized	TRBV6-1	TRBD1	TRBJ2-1	CASSGTGGSYNEQFF	TGTGCCAGCAGTGGGACAGGGGGCTCCTACAATGAGCAGTTCTTC
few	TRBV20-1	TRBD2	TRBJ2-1	CSARDFQLASNEQFF	TGCAGTGCTAGAGATTTTCAACTAGCGTCTAATGAGCAGTTCTTC
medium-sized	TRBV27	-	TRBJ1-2	CASSPGRAYGYTF	TGTGCCAGCAGTCCGGGCAGGGCCTATGGCTACACCTTC
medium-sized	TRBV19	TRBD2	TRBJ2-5	CASSIGILAGGGETQYF	TGTGCCAGTAGTATCGGGATCCTAGCGGGGGGAGGGGAGACCCAGTACTTC
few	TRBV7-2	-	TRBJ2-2	CASSLFTANTGELFF	TGTGCCAGCAGCTTGTTCACCGCGAACACCGGGGAGCTGTTTTTT
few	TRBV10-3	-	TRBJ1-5	CAISQALGDIQPQHF	TGTGCCATCAGCCAGGCTTTGGGGGATATTCAGCCCCAGCATTTT
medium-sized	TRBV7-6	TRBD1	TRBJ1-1	CASSPGTGGTNTEAFF	TGTGCCAGCAGCCCCGGGACAGGGGGCACGAACACTGAAGCTTTCTTT
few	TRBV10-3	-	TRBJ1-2	CAIMGRVLYGYTF	TGTGCCATCATGGGAAGGGTCCTCTATGGCTACACCTTC
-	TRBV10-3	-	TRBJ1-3	CAISGGPGNTIYF	TGTGCCATCAGTGGGGGCCCTGGAAACACCATATATTTT